This T cell receptor beta chain originates from a study of blood T cell repertoires in COVID-19. Trimming removed 4 bases from V and 6 bases from J, with 16 bases in between. Per germline, CDR1 MGHRA and CDR2 YSYEKL. The CDR3 runs to 16 residues. TCRdb's copy holds only in-frame clones and misses some; the assay was immunoSEQ multiplex PCR. The sample gives 300,000 or so clones, around 92% of which show up once; roughly 6.5% is in the top ten. Sequenced sample: peripheral blood. The chain has TRBV4-1 and TRBJ1-6; D is possibly TRBD1 (6 bases). The receptor's source is a man aged 18-30 years who had recovered from COVID-19. In DNA, the CDR3 is TGCGCCAGCAGCCGGGCGACAGGACAGCTTAATTCACCCCTCCACTTT. It yields the protein CASSRATGQLNSPLHF.